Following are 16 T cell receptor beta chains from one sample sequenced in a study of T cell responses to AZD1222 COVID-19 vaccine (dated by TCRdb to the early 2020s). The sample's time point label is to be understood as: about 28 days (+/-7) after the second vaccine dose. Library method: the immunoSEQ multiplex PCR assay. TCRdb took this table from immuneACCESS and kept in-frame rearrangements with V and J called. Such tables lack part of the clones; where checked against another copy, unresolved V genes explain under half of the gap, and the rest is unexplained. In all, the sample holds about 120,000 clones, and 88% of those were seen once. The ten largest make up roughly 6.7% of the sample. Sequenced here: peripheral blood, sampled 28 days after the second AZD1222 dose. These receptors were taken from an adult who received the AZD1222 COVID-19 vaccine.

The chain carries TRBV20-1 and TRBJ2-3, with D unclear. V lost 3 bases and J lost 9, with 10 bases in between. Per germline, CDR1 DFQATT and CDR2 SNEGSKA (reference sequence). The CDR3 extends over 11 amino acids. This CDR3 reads CSASQGSTQYF. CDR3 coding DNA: TGCAGTGCTAGTCAAGGGTCAACGCAGTATTTT.

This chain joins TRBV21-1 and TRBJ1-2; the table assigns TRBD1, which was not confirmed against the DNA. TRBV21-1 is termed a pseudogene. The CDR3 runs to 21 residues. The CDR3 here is CASRHTWGPEGTGQGAYGYTF. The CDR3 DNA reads TGTGCCAGCAGACACACGTGGGGGCCCGAAGGGACGGGACAGGGGGCCTATGGCTACACCTTC.

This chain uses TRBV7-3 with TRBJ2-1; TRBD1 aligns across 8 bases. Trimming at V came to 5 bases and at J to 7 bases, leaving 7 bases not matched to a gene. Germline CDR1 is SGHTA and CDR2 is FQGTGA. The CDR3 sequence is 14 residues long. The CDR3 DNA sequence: TGTGCCAGCAGCCCCGGGACAGGAGGGAATGAGCAGTTCTTC. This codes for CASSPGTGGNEQFF.

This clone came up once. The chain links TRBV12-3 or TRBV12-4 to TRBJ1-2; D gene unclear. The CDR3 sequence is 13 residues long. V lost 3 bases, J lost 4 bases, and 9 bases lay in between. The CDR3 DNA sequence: TGTGCCAGCAGTTTCGGGAATGTCTATGGCTACACCTTC. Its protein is CASSFGNVYGYTF.

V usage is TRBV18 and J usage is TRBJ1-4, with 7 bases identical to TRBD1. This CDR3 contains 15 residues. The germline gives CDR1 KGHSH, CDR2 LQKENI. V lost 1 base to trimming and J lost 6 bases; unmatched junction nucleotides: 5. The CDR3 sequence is CASSPLTGAYEKLFF. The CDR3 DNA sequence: TGTGCCAGCTCACCACTAACAGGGGCGTATGAAAAACTGTTTTTT.

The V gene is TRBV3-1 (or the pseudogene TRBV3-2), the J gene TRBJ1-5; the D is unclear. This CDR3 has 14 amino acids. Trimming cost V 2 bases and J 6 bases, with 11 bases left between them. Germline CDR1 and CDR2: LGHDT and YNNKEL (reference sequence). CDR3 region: CASSQTGEGQPQHF. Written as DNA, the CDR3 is TGTGCCAGCAGCCAAACCGGGGAAGGTCAGCCCCAGCATTTT.

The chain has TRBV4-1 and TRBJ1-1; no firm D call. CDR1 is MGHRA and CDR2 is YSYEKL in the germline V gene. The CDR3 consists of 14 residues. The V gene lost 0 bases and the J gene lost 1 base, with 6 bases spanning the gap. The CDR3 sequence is CASSQDQQNTEAFF. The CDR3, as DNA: TGCGCCAGCAGCCAAGATCAACAGAACACTGAAGCTTTCTTT.

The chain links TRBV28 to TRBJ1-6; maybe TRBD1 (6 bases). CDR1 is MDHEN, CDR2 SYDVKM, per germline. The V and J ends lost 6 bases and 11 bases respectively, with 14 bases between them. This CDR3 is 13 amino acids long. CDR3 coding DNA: TGTGCCAGCAGAGAGACAGGTGGAACACCCCTCCACTTT. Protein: CASRETGGTPLHF.

CDR3 in amino acids: CASSLGTLREEKLFF. The CDR3 bases are TGCGCCAGCAGCCTCGGGACTCTCAGGGAGGAAAAACTGTTTTTT. The chain employs TRBV4-3 and TRBJ1-4; a weak D match, TRBD1 (5 bases). CDR1 and CDR2 (germline): LGHNA, YSLEER. CDR3 length: 15 residues. Trimming took off 4 bases at V and 8 bases at J, with 17 bases between the two ends.

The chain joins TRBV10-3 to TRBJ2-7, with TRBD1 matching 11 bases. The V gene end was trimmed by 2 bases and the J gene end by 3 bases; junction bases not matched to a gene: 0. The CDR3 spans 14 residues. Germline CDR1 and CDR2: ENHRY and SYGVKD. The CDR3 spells CAISEGTGGYEQYF. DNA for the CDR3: TGTGCCATCAGTGAGGGGACAGGGGGCTACGAGCAGTACTTC.

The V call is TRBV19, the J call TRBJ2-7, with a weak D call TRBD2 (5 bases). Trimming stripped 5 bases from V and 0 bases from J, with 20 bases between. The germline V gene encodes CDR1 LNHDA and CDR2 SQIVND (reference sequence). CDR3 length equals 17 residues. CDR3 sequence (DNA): TGTGCCAGTAGTTCCCTTACGGCGGGCCTTAGCTCCTACGAGCAGTACTTC. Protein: CASSSLTAGLSSYEQYF.

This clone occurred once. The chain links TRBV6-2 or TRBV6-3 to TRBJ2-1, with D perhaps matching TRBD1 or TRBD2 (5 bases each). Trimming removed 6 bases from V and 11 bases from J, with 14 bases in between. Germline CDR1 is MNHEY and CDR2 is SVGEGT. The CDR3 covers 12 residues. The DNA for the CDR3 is TGTGCCAGCAGCCTAGAGGGGCTAAAGCAGTTCTTC. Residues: CASSLEGLKQFF.

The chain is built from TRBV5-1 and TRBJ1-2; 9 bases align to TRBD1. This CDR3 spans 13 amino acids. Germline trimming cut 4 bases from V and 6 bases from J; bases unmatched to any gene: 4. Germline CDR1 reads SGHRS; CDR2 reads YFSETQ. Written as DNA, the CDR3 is TGCGCCAGCAGCGTCGGGACAGGGAATGGCTACACCTTC. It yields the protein CASSVGTGNGYTF.

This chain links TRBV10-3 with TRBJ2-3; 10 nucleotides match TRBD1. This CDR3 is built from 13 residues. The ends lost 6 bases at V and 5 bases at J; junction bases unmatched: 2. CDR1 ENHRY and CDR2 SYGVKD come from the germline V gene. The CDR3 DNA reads TGTGCCATCAGGGGGGACAGGGGAGATACGCAGTATTTT. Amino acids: CAIRGDRGDTQYF.

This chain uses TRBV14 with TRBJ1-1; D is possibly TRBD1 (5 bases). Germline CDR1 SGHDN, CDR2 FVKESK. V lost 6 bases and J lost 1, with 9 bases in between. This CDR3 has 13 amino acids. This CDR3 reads CASSFGQNTEAFF. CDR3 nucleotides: TGTGCCAGCAGTTTCGGACAGAACACTGAAGCTTTCTTT.

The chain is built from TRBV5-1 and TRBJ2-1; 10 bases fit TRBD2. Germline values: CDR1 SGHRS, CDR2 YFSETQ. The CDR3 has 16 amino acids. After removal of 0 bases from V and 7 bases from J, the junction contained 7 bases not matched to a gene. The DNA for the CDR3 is TGCGCCAGCAGCTTGGTTCTAGCGGGGGCCGCGAATGAGCAGTTCTTC. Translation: CASSLVLAGAANEQFF.